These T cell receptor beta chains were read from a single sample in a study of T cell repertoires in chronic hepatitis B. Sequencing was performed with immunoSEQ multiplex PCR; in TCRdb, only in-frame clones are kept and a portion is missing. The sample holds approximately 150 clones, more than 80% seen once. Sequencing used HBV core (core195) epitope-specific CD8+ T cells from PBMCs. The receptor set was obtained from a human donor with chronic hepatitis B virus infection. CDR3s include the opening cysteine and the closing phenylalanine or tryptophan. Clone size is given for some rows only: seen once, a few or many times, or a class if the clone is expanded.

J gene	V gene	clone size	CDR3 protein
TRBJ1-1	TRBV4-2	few	CASSQEILRGQGTEAFF
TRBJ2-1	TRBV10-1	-	CASSESLDSYLNNEQFF
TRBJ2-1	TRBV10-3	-	CAISESRDRHGNEQFF
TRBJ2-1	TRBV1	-	CTSSQDTGRGTYNEQFF
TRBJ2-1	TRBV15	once	CATSPARGGNEQFF
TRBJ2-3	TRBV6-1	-	CASSEIPGAPDTQYF
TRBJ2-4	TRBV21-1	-	CASRDKLATQRKNIQYF
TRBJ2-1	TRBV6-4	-	CASSDSSGVGEQFF
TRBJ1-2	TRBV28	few	CASSLPVGSYYGYTF
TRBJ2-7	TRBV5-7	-	CASSGGQIVYEQYF